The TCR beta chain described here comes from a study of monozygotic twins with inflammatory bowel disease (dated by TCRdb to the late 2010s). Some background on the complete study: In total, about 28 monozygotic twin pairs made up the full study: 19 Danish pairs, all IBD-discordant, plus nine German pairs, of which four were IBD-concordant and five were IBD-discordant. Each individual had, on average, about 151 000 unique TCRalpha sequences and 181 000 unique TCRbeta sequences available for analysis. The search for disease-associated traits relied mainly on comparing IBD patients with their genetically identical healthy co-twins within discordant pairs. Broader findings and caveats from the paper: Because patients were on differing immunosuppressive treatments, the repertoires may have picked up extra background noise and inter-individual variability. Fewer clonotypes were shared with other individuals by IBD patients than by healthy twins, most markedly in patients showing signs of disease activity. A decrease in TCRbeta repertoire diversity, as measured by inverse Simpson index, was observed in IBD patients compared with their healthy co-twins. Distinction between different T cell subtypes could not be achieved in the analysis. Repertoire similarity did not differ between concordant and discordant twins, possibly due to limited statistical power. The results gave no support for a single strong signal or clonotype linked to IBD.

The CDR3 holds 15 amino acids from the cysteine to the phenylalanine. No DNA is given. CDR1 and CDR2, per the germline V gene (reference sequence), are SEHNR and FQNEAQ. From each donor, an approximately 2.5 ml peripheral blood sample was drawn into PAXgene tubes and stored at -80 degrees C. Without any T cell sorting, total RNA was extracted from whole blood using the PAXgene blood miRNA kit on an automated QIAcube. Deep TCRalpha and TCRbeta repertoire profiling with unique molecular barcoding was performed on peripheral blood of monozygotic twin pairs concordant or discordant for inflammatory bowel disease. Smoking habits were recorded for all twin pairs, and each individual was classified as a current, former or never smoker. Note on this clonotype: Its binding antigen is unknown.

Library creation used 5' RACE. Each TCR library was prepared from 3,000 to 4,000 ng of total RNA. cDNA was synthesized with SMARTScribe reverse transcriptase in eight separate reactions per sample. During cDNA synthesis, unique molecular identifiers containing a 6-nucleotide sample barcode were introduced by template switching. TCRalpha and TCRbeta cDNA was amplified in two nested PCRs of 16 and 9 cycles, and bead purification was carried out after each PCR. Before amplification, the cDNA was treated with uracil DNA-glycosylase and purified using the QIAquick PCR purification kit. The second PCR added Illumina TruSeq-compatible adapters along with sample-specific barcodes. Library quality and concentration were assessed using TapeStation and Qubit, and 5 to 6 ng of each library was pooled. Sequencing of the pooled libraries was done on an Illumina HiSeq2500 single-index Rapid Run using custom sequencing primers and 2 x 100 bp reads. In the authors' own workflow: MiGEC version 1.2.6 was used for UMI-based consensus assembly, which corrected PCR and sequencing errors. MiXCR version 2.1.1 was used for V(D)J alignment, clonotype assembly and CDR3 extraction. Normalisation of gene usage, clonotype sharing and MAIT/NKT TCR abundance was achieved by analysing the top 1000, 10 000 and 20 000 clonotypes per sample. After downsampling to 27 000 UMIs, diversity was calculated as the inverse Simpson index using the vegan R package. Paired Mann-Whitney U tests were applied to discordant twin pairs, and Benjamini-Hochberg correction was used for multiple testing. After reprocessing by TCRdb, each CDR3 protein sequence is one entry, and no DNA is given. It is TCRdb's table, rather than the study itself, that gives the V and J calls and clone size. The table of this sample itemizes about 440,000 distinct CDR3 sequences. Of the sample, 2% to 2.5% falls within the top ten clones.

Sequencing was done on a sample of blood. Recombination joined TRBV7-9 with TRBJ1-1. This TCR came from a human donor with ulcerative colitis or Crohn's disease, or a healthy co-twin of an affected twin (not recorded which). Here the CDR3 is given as CASSLAEGGGREAFF.